This entry is about one T cell receptor beta chain. The sample originates from a study of shared clonotypes between healthy human individuals. The protocol was immunoSEQ multiplex PCR, while the TCRdb copy is restricted to in-frame clones and leaves out a portion. The repertoire holds 1.6 million or so clones, with 95% to 97% as singletons. The CDR3 length is 14 residues. Germline V gives CDR1 MDHEN, CDR2 SYDVKM. The ends lost 0 bases at V and 6 bases at J; junction bases unmatched: 4. Sequenced input: naive CD4+ T cells sorted from blood. Subset in this sample: CD45RA+ positively selected. The receptor comes from a man aged 30-40 years in good health. This chain links TRBV28 with TRBJ2-7; 8 positions match TRBD1. CDR3 residues: CASSLWVGTGEQYF. The CDR3 DNA reads as TGTGCCAGCAGTTTATGGGTAGGGACAGGCGAGCAGTACTTC.